The source of this TCR beta chain is a study of tumor-infiltrating lymphocytes in primary liver carcinoma. Study observations and caveats: Samples, which were bulk and unsorted, did not allow CD4+ and CD8+ repertoires to be compared.

This clonotype was detected ten times or more. Its antigen is unidentified. The researchers obtained blood RNA from unsorted whole blood and also extracted germline DNA. HBV chronically infected the treatment-naive patients. The template, about 540 ng total RNA, yielded TCR beta cDNA made with a constant-region primer. Sequencing libraries for TCR beta derived from three nested multiplex PCR rounds that used slightly modified ARM-PCR. Both of the initial two PCR rounds ran for about 9 cycles and employed TRBV1-TRBV30 forward primers alongside a C-beta reverse primer. TCRdb reprocessed the multiplex PCR reads with MiXCR, giving one entry per CDR3 protein. The sample yields 250,000 to 350,000 distinct CDR3 sequences, about three fifths seen once. Germline V lookup: CDR1 SGHNT, CDR2 YENEEA. V dropped 5 bases and J dropped 8 bases, with 16 bases sitting between them. The CDR3 runs 14 residues.

The gene calls are TRBV11-3 and TRBJ2-1, with a possible D match to TRBD2 (6 bases). This sequence was found in a woman in her 30s with primary liver carcinoma and hepatitis B virus infection. Specimen: peripheral blood. CDR3 bases: TGTGCCAGCAGCCCCCTGGGACTCGGCTATGAGCAGTTCTTC. This gives the protein CASSPLGLGYEQFF.